The TCR beta chain described here comes from a study of shared clonotypes between healthy human individuals. This clone showed up just once. Donors were Caucasian adults residing in Nashville, Tennessee, USA. Assay runs were performed at deep level. The assay was immunoSEQ multiplex PCR, and TCRdb's table has in-frame clones only and misses some. Of 97,000 or so clones in the sample, less than 50% were seen once. V lost 2 bases, J lost 1 base, and 11 bases lay in between. This CDR3 contains 16 residues. CDR1 and CDR2 (germline): LGHNA, YNFKEQ. The TCR comes from a woman aged 35 to 49 in good health. Some clones in this sample may be carry-over from other donors' samples. The chain uses TRBV4-2 and TRBJ2-2; D call uncertain. The material sequenced was PBMCs. The CDR3: CASSQFGVENTGELFF. CDR3 coding DNA: TGTGCCAGCAGCCAATTTGGAGTAGAGAACACCGGGGAGCTGTTTTTT.